This T cell receptor (beta chain) comes out of a study of blood T cell repertoires in COVID-19. Study as a whole: Collection of acute and convalescent COVID-19 samples took place in the United States, Italy and Spain. T cells, B-cell-depleted T cells, or PBMCs supplied cDNA or gDNA.

In the original processing: Scientists estimated how many nucleated cells there were by amplifying reference gene primers. TCRdb's table, derived via immunoSEQ multiplex PCR, lists solely in-frame clones and lacks some. Clone size and V and J calls were adopted from that table, with D and trimming inferred from the DNA. Among some 180,000 clones, roughly four fifths were seen once, and the ten largest hold under 13%. V gave up 4 bases and J gave up 7 bases; unmatched junction bases: 9. This CDR3 is built from 16 residues. The V gene's germline CDR1 is KGHSH and CDR2 LQKENI. J is TRBJ2-1 and V is TRBV18; 11 positions agree with TRBD2. This sequence originates from a man between 65 and 85 years old with active or convalescent COVID-19. Sequencing was carried out using peripheral blood. The CDR3 region has the DNA TGTGCCAGCTCACAACAGACTAGCGGGGCGGTGAATGAGCAGTTCTTC. This codes for CASSQQTSGAVNEQFF.